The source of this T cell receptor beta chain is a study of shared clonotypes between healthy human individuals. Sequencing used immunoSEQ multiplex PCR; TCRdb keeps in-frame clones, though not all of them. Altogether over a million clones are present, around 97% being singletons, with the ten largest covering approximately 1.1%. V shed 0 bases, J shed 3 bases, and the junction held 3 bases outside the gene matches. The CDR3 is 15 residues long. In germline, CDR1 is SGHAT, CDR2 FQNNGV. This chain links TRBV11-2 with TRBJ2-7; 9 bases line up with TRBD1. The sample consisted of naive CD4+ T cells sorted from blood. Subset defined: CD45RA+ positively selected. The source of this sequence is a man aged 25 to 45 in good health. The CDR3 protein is CASSLDGQGFYEQYF. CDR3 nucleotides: TGTGCCAGCAGCTTAGATGGACAGGGGTTCTACGAGCAGTACTTC. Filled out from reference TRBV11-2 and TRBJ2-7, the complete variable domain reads EAGVAQSPRYKIIEKRQSVAFWCNPISGHATLYWYQQILGQGPKLLIQFQNNGVVDDSQLPKDRFSAERLKGVDSTLKIQPAKLEDSAVYLCASSLDGQGFYEQYFGPGTRLTVT.